This is a list of T cell receptor beta chains from one sample in a study of blood T cell repertoires in COVID-19. Profiled with immunoSEQ multiplex PCR; TCRdb holds only in-frame clones, not every one. The sample holds roughly 410,000 clones; around 87% are singletons and the top ten take about 2.1%. Sequencing was carried out using peripheral blood. These receptors were taken from a woman aged 55-75 years with COVID-19, enrolled during active disease. CDR3s leave out the opening cysteine and the closing phenylalanine or tryptophan. The D gene is left open where the match is weak.

>TRBJ1-1|TRBV28|NA
ASSIVNTEAF
>TRBJ2-4|TRBV3-1/TRBV3-2|TRBD2
ASSLRGASGGAHIQY
>TRBJ1-2|TRBV10-3|NA
ASYSDTLNYGYT
>TRBJ2-7|TRBV27|NA
ASSLEWGWEQY
>TRBJ1-5|TRBV6-5|NA
ATKDPAGGPQH
>TRBJ1-3|TRBV2|NA
ASRQVLSGNTIY
>TRBJ1-2|TRBV11-2|TRBD1
ASSLKQGNGYT
>TRBJ1-1|TRBV18|TRBD1
ASSPGQPNTEAF
>TRBJ2-2|TRBV18|TRBD1
ASSPHGKGGVVSTGELF
>TRBJ1-2|TRBV27|NA
ASSGVQGPNYGYT
>TRBJ2-3|TRBV30|TRBD2
AWSVVARTSGAYRYTDTQY
>TRBJ1-2|TRBV5-1|NA
ASSPGRENGYT
>TRBJ1-2|TRBV2|TRBD1
ASSGDRLYGYT
>TRBJ1-5|TRBV7-2|TRBD1
ASSSRQGVVQPQH
>TRBJ1-5|TRBV15|TRBD1
ATSRLPGTGVISRPQH
>TRBJ1-5|TRBV6-2/TRBV6-3|TRBD1
ASSAMIWGTGSQPQH